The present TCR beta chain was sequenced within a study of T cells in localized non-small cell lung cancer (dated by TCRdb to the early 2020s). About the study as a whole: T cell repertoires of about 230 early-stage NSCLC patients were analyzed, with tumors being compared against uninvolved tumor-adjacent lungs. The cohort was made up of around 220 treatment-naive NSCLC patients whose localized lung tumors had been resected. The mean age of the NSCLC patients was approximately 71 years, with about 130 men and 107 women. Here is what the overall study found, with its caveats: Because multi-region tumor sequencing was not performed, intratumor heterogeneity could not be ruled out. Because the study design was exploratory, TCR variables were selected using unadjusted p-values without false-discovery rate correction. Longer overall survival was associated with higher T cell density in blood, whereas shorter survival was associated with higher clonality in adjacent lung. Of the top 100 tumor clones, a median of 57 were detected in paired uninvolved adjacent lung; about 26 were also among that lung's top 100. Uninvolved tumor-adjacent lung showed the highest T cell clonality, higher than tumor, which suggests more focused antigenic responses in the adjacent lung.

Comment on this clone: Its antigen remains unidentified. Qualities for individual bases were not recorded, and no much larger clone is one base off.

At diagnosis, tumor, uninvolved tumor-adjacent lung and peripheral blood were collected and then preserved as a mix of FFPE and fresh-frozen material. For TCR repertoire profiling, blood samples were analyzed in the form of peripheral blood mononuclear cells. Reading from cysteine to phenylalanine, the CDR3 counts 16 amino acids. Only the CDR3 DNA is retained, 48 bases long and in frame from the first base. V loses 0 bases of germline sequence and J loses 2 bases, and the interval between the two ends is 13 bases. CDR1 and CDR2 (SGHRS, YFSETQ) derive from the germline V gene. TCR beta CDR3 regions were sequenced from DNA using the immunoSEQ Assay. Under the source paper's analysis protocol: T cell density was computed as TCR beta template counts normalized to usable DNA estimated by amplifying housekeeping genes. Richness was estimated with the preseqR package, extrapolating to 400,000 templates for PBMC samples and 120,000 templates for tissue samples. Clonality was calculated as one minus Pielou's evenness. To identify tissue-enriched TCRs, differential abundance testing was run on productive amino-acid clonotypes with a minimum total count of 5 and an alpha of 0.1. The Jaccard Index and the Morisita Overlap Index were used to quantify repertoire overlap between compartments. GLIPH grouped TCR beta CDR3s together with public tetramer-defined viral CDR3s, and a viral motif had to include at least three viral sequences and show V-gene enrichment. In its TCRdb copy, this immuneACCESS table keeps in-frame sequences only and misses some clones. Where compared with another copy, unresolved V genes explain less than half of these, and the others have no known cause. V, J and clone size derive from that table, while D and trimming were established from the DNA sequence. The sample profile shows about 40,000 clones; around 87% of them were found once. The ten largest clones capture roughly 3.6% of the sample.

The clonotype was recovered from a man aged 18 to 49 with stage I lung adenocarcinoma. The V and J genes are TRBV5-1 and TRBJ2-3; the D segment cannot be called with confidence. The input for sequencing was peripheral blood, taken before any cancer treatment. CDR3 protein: CASSLGQVQPTDTQYF. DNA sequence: TGCGCCAGCAGCTTGGGACAAGTACAACCCACAGATACGCAGTATTTT.